This TCR beta chain stems from a study of esophageal squamous cell carcinoma under preoperative chemotherapy. Looking at the study overall: Samples included peripheral blood T cells as well as tumor-infiltrating lymphocytes. Whole-study results and caveats: Clonal contraction, more than amplification, hit abundant clones after paclitaxel-nedaplatin.

TCRdb independently ran MiXCR on the PCR reads; one entry per CDR3 protein. The sample carries about 18,000 distinct CDR3 sequences, roughly 50% recorded once. The germline V gene encodes CDR1 SGHTA and CDR2 FQGNSA. The ends were cut back, 5 bases at V and 1 base at J, with 9 bases in the middle. The CDR3 length is 15 residues. Worth noting for this clonotype: The antigen is undetermined.

Stated time point: after preoperative PTX-NDP chemotherapy. Preoperative chemotherapy with paclitaxel-nedaplatin was given to patients before surgery. The V gene is TRBV7-2, the J gene TRBJ2-6; D unresolved. The clonotype originates from a human donor with esophageal squamous cell carcinoma. The donor label of this sample is uncertain. This sample was gathered from a patient given preoperative chemotherapy. CDR3 in DNA: TGTGCCAGCAGCCCCCGGATATCTGGGGCCAACGTCCTGACTTTC. Residues: CASSPRISGANVLTF.